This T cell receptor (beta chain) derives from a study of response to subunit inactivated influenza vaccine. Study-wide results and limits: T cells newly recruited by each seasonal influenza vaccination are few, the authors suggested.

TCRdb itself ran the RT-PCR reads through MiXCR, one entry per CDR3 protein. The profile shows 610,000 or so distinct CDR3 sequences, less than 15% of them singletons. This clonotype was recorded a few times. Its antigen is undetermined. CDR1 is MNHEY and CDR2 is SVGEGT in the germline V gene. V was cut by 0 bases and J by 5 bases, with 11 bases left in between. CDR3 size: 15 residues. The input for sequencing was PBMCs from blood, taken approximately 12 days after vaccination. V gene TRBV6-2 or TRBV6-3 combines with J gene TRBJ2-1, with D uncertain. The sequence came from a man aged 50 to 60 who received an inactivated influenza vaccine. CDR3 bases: TGTGCCAGCAGTTACTCGTTTACCCACGACAATGAGCAGTTCTTC. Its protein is CASSYSFTHDNEQFF.